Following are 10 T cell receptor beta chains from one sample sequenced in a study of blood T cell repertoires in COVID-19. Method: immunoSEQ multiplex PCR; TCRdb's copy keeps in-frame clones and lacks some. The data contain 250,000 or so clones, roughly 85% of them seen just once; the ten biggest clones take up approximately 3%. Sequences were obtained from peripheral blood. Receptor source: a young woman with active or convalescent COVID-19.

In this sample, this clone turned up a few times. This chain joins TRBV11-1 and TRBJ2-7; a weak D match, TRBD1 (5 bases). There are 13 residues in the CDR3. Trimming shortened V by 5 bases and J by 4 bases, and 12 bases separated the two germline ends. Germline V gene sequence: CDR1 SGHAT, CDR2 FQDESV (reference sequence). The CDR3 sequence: CASSLIRGYEQYF. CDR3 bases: TGTGCCAGCAGCCTGATAAGGGGTTACGAGCAGTACTTC.

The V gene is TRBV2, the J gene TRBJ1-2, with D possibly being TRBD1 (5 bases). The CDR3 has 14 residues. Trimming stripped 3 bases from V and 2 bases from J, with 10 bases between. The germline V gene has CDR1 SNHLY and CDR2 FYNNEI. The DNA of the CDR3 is TGTGCCAGCAGTGAGGGGCACATAAACTATGGCTACACCTTC. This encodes CASSEGHINYGYTF. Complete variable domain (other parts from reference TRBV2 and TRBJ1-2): EPEVTQTPSHQVTQMGQEVILRCVPISNHLYFYWYRQILGQKVEFLVSFYNNEISEKSEIFDDQFSVERPDGSNFTLKIRSTKLEDSAMYFCASSEGHINYGYTFGSGTRLTVV.

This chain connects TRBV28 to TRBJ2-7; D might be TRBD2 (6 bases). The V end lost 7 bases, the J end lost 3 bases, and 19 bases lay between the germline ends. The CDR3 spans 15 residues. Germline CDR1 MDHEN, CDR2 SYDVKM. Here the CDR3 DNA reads TGTGCCAGCACCCCTAGCGAGTGGGGACGCTACGAGCAGTACTTC. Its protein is CASTPSEWGRYEQYF. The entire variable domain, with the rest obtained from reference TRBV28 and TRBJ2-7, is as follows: DVKVTQSSRYLVKRTGEKVFLECVQDMDHENMFWYRQDPGLGLRLIYFSYDVKMKEKGDIPEGYSVSREKKERFSLILESASTNQTSMYLCASTPSEWGRYEQYFGPGTRLTVT.

The CDR3 region has the DNA TGTGCCAGCAGTTCTTGGGGGGGCCCAGGGAAAAATACGCAGTATTTT. The encoded protein is CASSSWGGPGKNTQYF. The chain joins TRBV27 to TRBJ2-3; D perhaps matches TRBD2 (7 bases). This CDR3 comprises 16 residues. V was pared by 4 bases and J by 7 bases, with 21 bases between. The germline CDR1 and CDR2 sequences are MNHEY and SMNVEV (reference sequence).

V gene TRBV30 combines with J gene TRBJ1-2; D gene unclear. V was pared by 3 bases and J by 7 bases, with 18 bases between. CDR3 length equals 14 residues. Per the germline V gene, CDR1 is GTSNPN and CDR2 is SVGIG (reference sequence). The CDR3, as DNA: TGTGCCTGGAGCTTTTCCCGGGAGTGGGGTGGCTACACCTTC. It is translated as CAWSFSREWGGYTF.

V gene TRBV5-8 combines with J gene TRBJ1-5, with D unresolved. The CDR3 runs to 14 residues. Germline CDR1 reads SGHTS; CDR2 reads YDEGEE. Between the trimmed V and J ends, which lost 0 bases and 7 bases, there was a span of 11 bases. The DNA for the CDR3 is TGTGCCAGCAGCTTGGAGACTATTAGCCAGCCCCAGCATTTT. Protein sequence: CASSLETISQPQHF.

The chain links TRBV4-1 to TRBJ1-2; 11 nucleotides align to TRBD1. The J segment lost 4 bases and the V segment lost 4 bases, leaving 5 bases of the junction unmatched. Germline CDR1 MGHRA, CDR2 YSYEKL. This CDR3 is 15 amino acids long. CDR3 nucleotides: TGCGCCAGCAGCCGAGGACAGGGGGCGGGCTATGGCTACACCTTC. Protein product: CASSRGQGAGYGYTF.

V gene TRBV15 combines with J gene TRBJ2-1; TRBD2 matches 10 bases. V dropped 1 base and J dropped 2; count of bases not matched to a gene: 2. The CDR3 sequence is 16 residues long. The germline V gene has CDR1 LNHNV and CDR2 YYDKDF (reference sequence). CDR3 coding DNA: TGTGCCACCAGCAGAGTAGCGGGGGGCCCCTACAATGAGCAGTTCTTC. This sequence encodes CATSRVAGGPYNEQFF.

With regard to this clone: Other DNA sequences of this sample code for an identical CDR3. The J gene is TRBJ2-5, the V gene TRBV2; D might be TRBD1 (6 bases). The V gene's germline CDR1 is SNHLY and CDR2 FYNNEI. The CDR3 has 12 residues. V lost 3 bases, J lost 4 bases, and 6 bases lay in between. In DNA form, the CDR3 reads TGTGCCAGCAGTGACAGGGGAGAGACCCAGTACTTC. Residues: CASSDRGETQYF.

The CDR3 spells CASSADRGDEKLFF. The CDR3 bases are TGTGCCAGCAGCGCGGACAGGGGTGACGAAAAACTGTTTTTT. The chain is built from TRBV5-6 and TRBJ1-4; 9 bases are a match to TRBD1. V shed 4 bases and J 8 bases; nucleotides not matched to a gene: 6. The CDR3 consists of 14 residues. Germline CDR1 reads SGHDT; CDR2 reads YYEEEE. The full variable domain, rest sourced from reference TRBV5-6 and TRBJ1-4, is DAGVTQSPTHLIKTRGQQVTLRCSPKSGHDTVSWYQQALGQGPQFIFQYYEEEERQRGNFPDRFSGHQFPNYSSELNVNALLLGDSALYLCASSADRGDEKLFFGSGTQLSVL.